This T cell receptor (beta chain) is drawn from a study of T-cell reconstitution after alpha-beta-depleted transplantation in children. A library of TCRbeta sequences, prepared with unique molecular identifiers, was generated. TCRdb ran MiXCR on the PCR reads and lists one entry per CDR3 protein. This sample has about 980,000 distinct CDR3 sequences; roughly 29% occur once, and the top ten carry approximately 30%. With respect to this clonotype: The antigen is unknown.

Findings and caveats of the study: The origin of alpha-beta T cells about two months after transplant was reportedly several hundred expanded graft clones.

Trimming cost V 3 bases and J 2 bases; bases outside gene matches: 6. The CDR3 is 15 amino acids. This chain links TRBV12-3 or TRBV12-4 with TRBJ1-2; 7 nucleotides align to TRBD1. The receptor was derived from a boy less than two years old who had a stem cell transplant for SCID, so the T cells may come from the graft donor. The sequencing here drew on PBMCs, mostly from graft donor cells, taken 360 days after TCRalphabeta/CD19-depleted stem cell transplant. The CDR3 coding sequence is TGTGCCAGCAGTTTTGGCCAAGGGGGCAACTATGGCTACACCTTC. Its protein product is CASSFGQGGNYGYTF.